The entry below describes one T cell receptor (beta chain). Its antigen is not known. The sample is drawn from a study of somatic mutations in cytotoxic T cells in rheumatoid arthritis. Points from the study as a whole: CD8+ T-cell clonality did not differ significantly between rheumatoid arthritis patients and age-matched healthy controls. The slight TRBV07 underrepresentation in rheumatoid arthritis patients was not adjusted for multiple comparisons. Within the rheumatoid arthritis patients, CD8+ clonality went up as age increased (Spearman r ~ 0.47). The same was not true of the healthy controls.

The V gene's germline CDR1 is MDHEN and CDR2 SYDVKM. The CDR3 runs to 16 residues. V lost 4 bases to trimming and J lost 2 bases, with 15 bases between them. As processed by the authors: Concordance between patient CD8+ clones exceeding 1% and published virus-specific TCRB sequences was infrequent. Generated by immunoSEQ multiplex PCR, the TCRdb table keeps only in-frame clones and is missing some. That table is the source of V, J and clone size, and D and trimming were worked out from the DNA. The sample gives some 18,000 clones, 80% of which show up once; approximately 28% is in the top ten. V is TRBV28 and J is TRBJ2-1; D could derive from TRBD1 or TRBD2 (5 bases each). Sequenced sample: CD8+ T cells sorted from blood. The origin of this receptor is an adult with rheumatoid arthritis. The CDR3 DNA follows: TGTGCCAGCAGTTCGACCCGGGACCAGACCTACAATGAGCAGTTCTTC. Translation: CASSSTRDQTYNEQFF.